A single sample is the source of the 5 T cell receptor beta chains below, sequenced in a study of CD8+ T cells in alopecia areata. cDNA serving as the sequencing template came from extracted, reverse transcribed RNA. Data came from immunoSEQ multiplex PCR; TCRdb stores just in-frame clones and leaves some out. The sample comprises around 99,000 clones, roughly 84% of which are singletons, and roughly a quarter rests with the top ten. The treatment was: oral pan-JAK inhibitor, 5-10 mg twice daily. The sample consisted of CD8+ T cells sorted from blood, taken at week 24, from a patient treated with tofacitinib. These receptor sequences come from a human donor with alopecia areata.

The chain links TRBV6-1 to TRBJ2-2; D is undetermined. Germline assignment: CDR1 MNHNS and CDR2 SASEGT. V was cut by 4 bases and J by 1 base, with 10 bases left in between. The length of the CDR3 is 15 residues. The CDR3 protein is CASSGRIENTGELFF. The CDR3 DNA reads TGTGCCAGCAGTGGAAGGATAGAGAACACCGGGGAGCTGTTTTTT.

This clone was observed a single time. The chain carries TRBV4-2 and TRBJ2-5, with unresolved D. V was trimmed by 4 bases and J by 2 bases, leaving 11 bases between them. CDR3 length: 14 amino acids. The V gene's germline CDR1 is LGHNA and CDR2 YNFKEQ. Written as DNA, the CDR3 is TGTGCCAGCAGCCTTTCTCTATTTCAAGAGACCCAGTACTTC. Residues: CASSLSLFQETQYF.

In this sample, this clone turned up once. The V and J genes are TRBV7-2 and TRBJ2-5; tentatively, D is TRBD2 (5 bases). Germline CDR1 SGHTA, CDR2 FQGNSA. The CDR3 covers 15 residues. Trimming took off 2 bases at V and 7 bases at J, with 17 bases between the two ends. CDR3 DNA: TGTGCCAGCAGCTTAAAGATTGAGGGATTTGGGACCCAGTACTTC. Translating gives CASSLKIEGFGTQYF. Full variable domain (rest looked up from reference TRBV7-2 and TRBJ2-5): GAGVSQSPSNKVTEKGKDVELRCDPISGHTALYWYRQSLGQGLEFLIYFQGNSAPDKSGLPSDRFSAERTGGSVSTLTIQRTQQEDSAVYLCASSLKIEGFGTQYFGPGTRLLVL.

DNA of the CDR3: TGTGCCAGCAGCCCGGGCCTAAACACCGGGGAGCTGTTTTTT. Protein sequence: CASSPGLNTGELFF. The chain carries TRBV27 and TRBJ2-2; D is unclear. The CDR3 runs to 14 residues. The germline V gene encodes CDR1 MNHEY and CDR2 SMNVEV (reference sequence). V was pared by 6 bases and J by 2 bases, with 10 bases between.

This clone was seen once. The CDR3 sequence: CASSRGPAGGPGEQFF. CDR3 nucleotides: TGTGCCAGCAGCCGGGGCCCAGCGGGGGGGCCCGGTGAGCAGTTCTTC. J is TRBJ2-1 and V is TRBV7-9, with TRBD2 matching 10 bases. V was clipped by 5 bases and J by 9 bases; unmatched bases: 13. Germline V lookup: CDR1 SEHNR, CDR2 FQNEAQ (reference sequence). The CDR3 spans 16 residues.